This TCR beta chain was sequenced during a study of identical twins. CDR1 and CDR2 from the germline V gene are SGHTA and FQGNSA. The CDR3 consists of 14 residues. V was trimmed by 5 bases and J by 4 bases, leaving 12 bases between them. TCRdb analysed the 5' RACE reads with MiXCR anew, one entry per CDR3 protein. The sample holds approximately 500,000 distinct CDR3 sequences, around 24% seen once. The same specimen was also included in a second study, on T cells expressing NK-cell markers. That source notes: TCR beta repertoires came from sorted CD3+CD56+NKG2C+, CD3+CD56+NKG2C- and CD3+CD56-NKG2C+ T cells.

This chain connects TRBV7-2 to TRBJ2-1; no firm D call. This TCR came from a young woman in good health. The sequencing sample was made of CD4+ T cells sorted from blood. This CDR3 reads CASSPLTKYNEQFF. Here the CDR3 DNA reads TGTGCCAGCAGCCCCTTGACGAAGTACAATGAGCAGTTCTTC.